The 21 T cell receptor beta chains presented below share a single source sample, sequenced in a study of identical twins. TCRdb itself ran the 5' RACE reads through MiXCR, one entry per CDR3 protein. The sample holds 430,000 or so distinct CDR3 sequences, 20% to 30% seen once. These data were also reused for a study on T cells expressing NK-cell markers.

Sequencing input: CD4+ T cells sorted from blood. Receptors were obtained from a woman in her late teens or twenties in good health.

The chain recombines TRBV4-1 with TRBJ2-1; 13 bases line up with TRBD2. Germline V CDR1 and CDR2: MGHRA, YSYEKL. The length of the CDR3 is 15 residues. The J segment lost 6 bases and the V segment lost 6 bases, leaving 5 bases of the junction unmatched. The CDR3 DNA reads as TGCGCCAGCAGTCGACTAGCGGGGGGCACCAATGAGCAGTTCTTC. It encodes CASSRLAGGTNEQFF.

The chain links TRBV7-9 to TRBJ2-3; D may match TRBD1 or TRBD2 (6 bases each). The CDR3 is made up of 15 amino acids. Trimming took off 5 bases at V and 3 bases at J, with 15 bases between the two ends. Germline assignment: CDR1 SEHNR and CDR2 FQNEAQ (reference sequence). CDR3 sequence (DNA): TGTGCCAGCAGCCCCTATAGGGGGGATACAGATACGCAGTATTTT. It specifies CASSPYRGDTDTQYF.

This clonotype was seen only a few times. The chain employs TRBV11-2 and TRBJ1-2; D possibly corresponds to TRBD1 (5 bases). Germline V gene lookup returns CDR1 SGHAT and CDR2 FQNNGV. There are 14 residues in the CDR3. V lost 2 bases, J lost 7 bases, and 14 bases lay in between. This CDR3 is CASSLLEQVAGYTF. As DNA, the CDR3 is TGTGCCAGCAGCTTACTCGAACAGGTGGCTGGCTACACCTTC.

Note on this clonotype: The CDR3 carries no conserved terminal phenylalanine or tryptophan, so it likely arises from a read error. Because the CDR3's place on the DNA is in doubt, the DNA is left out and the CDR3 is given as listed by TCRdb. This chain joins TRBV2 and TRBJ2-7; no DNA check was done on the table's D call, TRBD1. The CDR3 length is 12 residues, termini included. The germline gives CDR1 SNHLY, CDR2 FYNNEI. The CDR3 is CASSEVAWAASS.

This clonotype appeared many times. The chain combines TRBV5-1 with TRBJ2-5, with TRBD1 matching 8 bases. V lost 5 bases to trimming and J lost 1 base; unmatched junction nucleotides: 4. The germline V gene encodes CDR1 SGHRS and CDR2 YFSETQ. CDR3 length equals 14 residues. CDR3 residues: CASRLTGGQETQYF. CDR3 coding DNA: TGCGCCAGCAGGCTAACAGGGGGCCAAGAGACCCAGTACTTC.

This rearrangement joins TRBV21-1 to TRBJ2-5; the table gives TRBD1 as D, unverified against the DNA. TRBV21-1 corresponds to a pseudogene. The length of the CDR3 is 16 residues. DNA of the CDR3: TGTGCCAGCAGGCGTTACAGGGATCAAGTGGAAGAGACCCAGTACTTC. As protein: CASRRYRDQVEETQYF.

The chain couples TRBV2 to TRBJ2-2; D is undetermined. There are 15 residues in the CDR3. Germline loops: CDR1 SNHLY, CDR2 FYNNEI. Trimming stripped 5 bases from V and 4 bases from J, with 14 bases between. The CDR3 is CASSRLTPGTGELFF. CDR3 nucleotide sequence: TGTGCCAGCAGTAGACTGACTCCGGGCACCGGGGAGCTGTTTTTT.

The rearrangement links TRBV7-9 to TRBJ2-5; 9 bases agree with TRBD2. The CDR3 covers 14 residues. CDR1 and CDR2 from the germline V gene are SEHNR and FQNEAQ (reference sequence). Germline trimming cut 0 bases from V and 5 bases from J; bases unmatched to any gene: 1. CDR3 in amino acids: CASSLAGLAETQYF. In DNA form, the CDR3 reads TGTGCCAGCAGCTTAGCTGGACTAGCGGAGACCCAGTACTTC.

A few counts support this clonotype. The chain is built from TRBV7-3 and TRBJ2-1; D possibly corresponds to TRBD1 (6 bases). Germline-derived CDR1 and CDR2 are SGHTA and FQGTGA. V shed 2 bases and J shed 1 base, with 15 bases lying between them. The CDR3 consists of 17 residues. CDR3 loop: CASSLGDTFKSYNEQFF. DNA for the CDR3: TGTGCCAGCAGCTTAGGGGACACCTTCAAATCCTACAATGAGCAGTTCTTC.

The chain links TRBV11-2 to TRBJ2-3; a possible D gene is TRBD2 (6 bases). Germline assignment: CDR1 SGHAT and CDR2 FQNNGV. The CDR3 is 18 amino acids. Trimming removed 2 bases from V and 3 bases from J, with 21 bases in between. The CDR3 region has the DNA TGTGCCAGCAGCTTAAAGGATTTTAGAACTAGCTTGACAGATACGCAGTATTTT. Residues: CASSLKDFRTSLTDTQYF. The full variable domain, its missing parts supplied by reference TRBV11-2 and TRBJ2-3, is EAGVAQSPRYKIIEKRQSVAFWCNPISGHATLYWYQQILGQGPKLLIQFQNNGVVDDSQLPKDRFSAERLKGVDSTLKIQPAKLEDSAVYLCASSLKDFRTSLTDTQYFGPGTRLTVL.

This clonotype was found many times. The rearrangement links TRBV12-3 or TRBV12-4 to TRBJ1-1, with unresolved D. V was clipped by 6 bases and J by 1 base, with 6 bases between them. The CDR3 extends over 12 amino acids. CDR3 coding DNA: TGTGCCAGCAGCCTAACGAACACTGAAGCTTTCTTT. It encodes CASSLTNTEAFF.

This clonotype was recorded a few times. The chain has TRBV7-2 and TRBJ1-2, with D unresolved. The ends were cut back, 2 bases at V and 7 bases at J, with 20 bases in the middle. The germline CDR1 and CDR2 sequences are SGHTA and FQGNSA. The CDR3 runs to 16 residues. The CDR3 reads CASSLMPGINEGGYTF. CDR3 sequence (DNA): TGTGCCAGCAGCTTAATGCCGGGTATCAATGAAGGTGGCTACACCTTC. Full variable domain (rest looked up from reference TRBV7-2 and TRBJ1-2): GAGVSQSPSNKVTEKGKDVELRCDPISGHTALYWYRQSLGQGLEFLIYFQGNSAPDKSGLPSDRFSAERTGGSVSTLTIQRTQQEDSAVYLCASSLMPGINEGGYTFGSGTRLTVV.

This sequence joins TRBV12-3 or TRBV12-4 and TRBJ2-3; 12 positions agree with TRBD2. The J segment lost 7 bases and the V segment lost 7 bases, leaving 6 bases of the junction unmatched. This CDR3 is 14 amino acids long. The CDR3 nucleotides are TGTGCCAGCAAAACTAGCGGGGGGCGTTATACGCAGTATTTT. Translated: CASKTSGGRYTQYF.

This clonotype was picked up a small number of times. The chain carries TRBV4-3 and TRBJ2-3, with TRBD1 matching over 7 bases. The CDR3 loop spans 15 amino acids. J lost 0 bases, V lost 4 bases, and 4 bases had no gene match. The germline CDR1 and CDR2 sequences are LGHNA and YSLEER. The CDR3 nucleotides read TGCGCCAGCAGCCCGGGACAGCTGAGCACAGATACGCAGTATTTT. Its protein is CASSPGQLSTDTQYF.

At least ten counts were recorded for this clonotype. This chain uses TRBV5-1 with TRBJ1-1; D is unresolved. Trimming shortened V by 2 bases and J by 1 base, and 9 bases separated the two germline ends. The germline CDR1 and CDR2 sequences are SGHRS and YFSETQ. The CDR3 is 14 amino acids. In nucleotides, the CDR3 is TGCGCCAGCAGCTTCAACTCCTGGAACACTGAAGCTTTCTTT. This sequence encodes CASSFNSWNTEAFF.

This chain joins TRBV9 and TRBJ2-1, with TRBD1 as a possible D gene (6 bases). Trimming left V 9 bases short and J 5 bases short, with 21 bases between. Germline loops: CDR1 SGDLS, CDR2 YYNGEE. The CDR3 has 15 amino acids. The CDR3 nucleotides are TGTGCCAACCTTTCCCCGAGGGGGTATAACAATGAGCAGTTCTTC. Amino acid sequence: CANLSPRGYNNEQFF.

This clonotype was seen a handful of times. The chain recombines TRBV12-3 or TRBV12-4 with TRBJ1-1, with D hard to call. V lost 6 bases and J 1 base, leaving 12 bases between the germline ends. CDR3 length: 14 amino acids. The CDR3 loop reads CASSQTWGNTEAFF. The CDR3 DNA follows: TGTGCCAGCAGCCAGACATGGGGGAACACTGAAGCTTTCTTT.

CDR3 in amino acids: CASSFGGNYEQYF. CDR3 in DNA: TGTGCCAGCAGTTTCGGGGGTAACTACGAGCAGTACTTC. The V gene is TRBV12-3 or TRBV12-4, the J gene TRBJ2-7, with D perhaps TRBD2 (6 bases). The V and J ends lost 3 bases and 3 bases respectively, with 9 bases between them. The CDR3 sequence is 13 residues long.

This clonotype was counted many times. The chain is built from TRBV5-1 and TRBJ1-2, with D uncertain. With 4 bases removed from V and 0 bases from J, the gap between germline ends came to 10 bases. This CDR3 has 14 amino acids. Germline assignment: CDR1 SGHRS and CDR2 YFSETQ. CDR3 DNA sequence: TGCGCCAGCAGCAGGGTCGGATCTAACTATGGCTACACCTTC. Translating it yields CASSRVGSNYGYTF.

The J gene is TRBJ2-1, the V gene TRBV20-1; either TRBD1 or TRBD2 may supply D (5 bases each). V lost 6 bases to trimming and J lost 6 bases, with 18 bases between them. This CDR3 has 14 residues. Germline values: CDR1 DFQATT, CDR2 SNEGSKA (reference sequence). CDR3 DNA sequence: TGCAGTGCCTCGGGCTGGGGGTTAACCAATGAGCAGTTCTTC. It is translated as CSASGWGLTNEQFF.

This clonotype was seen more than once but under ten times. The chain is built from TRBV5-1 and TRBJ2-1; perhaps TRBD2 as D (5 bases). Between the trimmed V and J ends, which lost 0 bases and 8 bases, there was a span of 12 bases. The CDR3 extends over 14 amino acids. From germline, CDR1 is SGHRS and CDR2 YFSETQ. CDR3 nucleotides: TGCGCCAGCAGCTTGGAAGGCCAAGCGGATGAGCAGTTCTTC. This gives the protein CASSLEGQADEQFF.